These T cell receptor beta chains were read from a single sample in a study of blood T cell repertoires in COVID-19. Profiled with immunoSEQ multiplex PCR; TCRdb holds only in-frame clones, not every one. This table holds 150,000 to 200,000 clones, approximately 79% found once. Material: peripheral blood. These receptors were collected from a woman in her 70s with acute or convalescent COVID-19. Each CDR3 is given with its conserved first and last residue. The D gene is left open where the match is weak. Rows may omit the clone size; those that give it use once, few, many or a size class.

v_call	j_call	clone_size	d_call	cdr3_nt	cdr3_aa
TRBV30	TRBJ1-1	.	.	TGTGCCTGGAGTACAGGGCCCACTGAAGCTTTCTTT	CAWSTGPTEAFF
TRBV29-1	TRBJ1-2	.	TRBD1	TGCAGCGTTGGCAACCGACAGGGTAACTATGGCTACACCTTC	CSVGNRQGNYGYTF
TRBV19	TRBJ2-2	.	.	TGTGCCAGTAGTATAGGGGACTCTAACACCGGGGAGCTGTTTTTT	CASSIGDSNTGELFF
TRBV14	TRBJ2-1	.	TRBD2	TGTGCCAGCAGCCAATTGGGACTAGCGGATACCTACAATGAGCAGTTCTTC	CASSQLGLADTYNEQFF
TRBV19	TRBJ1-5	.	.	TGTGCCAGTGGAACAGGGTTAAGTCAGCCCCAGCATTTT	CASGTGLSQPQHF
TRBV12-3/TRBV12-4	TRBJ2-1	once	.	TGTGCCAGCAGTCGACTAGATTCCCCGTTCTTC	CASSRLDSPFF
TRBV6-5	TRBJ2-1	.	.	TGTGCCAGCAGTTGGGCAACTGAGCAGTTCTTC	CASSWATEQFF
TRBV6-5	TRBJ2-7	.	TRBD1	TGTGCCAGCAGTTACGCCACAGGGGGCGAGCAGTACTTC	CASSYATGGEQYF
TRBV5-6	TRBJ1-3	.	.	TGTGCCAGCAGCTTGGCGGCTCGAGGCTTCGGCGTTCTCGGAAACACCATATATTTT	CASSLAARGFGVLGNTIYF
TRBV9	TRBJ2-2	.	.	TGTGCCAGCAGCGAACGACAGGCGGACACCGGGGAGCTGTTTTTT	CASSERQADTGELFF
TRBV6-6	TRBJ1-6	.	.	TGTGCCAGCACCAACCCACAAGTTCCCCTCCACTTT	CASTNPQVPLHF
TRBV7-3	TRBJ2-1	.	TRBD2	TGTGCCAGCAGCTTATTAGCGGGAGGGCATAACAATGAGCAGTTCTTC	CASSLLAGGHNNEQFF
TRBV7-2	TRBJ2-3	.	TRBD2	TGTGCCAGCAGCGCCACTAGCGGGAGGAACACAGATACGCAGTATTTT	CASSATSGRNTDTQYF
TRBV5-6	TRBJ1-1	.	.	TGTGCCAGCAGCTTTGGAGGGGTCACTGAAGCTTTCTTT	CASSFGGVTEAFF
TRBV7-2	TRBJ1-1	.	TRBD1	TGTGCCAGCAGAAAACCGGGACAGACCACTGAAGCTTTCTTT	CASRKPGQTTEAFF
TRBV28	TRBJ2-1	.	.	TGTGCCAGCAGACACCAGGGCATCTCCTACAATGAGCAGTTCTTC	CASRHQGISYNEQFF
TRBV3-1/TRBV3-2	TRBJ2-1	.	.	TGTGCCAGCAGCCAAGAACTAGGCAATCGCGATGAGCAGTTCTTC	CASSQELGNRDEQFF
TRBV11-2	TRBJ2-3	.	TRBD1	TGTGCCAGCAGCATACTCAGGGGGAGCACAGATACGCAGTATTTT	CASSILRGSTDTQYF
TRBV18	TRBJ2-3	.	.	TGTGCCAGCTCACCCTTCCTGGACAGAGCGACAGATACGCAGTATTTT	CASSPFLDRATDTQYF
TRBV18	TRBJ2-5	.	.	TGTGCCAGCTCTACCAGGCAGGGAGAGACCCAGTACTTC	CASSTRQGETQYF
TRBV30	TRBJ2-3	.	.	TGTGCCTGGAGTGTGAGGCGGTGGGTCCGGACAGATACGCAGTATTTT	CAWSVRRWVRTDTQYF
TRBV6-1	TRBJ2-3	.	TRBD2	TGTGCCAGCAGTGAAGTCCTAGCGGGAGCCACAGATACGCAGTATTTT	CASSEVLAGATDTQYF